This T cell receptor beta chain was sequenced for a study of cytomegalovirus exposure and HLA in healthy donors. Study outcomes and limitations: A prior analysis recorded that most TCR beta V segments were productive about 87% or about 30% of the time. The study assumed roughly uniform donor sequencing depth for presence/absence analyses.

In the PCR, 60 Vbeta and 13 Jbeta primers were used. Assay used: immunoSEQ multiplex PCR; TCRdb lists only in-frame clones, some missing. The table has approximately 220,000 clones, about 80% seen once. Concerning this clone itself: The target antigen is unknown.

Sequencing input: PBMCs. The TCR comes from a male donor in good health and CMV-seronegative.

This CDR3 is CASSTGQGTGELFF. CDR3 DNA: TGTGCCAGCAGTACCGGGCAGGGGACCGGGGAGCTGTTTTTT. The chain uses TRBV7-3 and TRBJ2-2; the D gene is possibly TRBD1 (6 bases). The V and J ends lost 6 bases and 5 bases respectively, with 13 bases between them. CDR1 is SGHTA and CDR2 is FQGTGA in the germline V gene. This CDR3 spans 14 amino acids. The complete variable domain, with remaining parts taken from reference TRBV7-3 and TRBJ2-2, reads GAGVSQTPSNKVTEKGKYVELRCDPISGHTALYWYRQSLGQGPEFLIYFQGTGAADDSGLPNDRFFAVRPEGSVSTLKIQRTERGDSAVYLCASSTGQGTGELFFGEGSRLTVL.